The 18 T cell receptor beta chains in this list originate from one sample, sequenced in a study of early T cells in non-severe SARS-CoV-2 infection. TCRdb re-called the 5' RACE reads through MiXCR, storing one row per CDR3 protein. In the table there are 48,000 or so distinct CDR3 sequences, 6.2% of which are singletons. The sequenced sample was whole blood, obtained at baseline. These receptors were taken from an adult who was a healthcare worker with PCR-confirmed SARS-CoV-2 infection or an uninfected control (not recorded which).

V and J are TRBV20-1 and TRBJ2-3, with D unclear. CDR3 length equals 14 residues. V lost 1 base, J lost 2 bases, and 10 bases lay in between. CDR1 DFQATT and CDR2 SNEGSKA come from the germline V gene (reference sequence). The CDR3 DNA follows: TGCAGTGCTAGAGGACCGAGACCCACAGATACGCAGTATTTT. Translating gives CSARGPRPTDTQYF.

This clonotype was observed a few times. CDR3 sequence reads: CASSSDPTVTYNEQFF. In DNA, the CDR3 is TGTGCCAGCAGCTCGGACCCGACAGTAACATACAATGAGCAGTTCTTC. The rearrangement uses TRBV5-4 and TRBJ2-1, with D possibly being TRBD1 (5 bases). In germline, CDR1 is SGHNT, CDR2 YYREEE (reference sequence). Trimming removed 3 bases at V and 4 bases at J, with 17 bases between. The CDR3 has 16 amino acids. The full variable domain, completed using reference TRBV5-4 and TRBJ2-1, is ETGVTQSPTHLIKTRGQQVTLRCSSQSGHNTVSWYQQALGQGPQFIFQYYREEENGRGNFPPRFSGLQFPNYSSELNVNALELDDSALYLCASSSDPTVTYNEQFFGPGTRLTVL.

This clonotype was counted many times. V usage is TRBV18 and J usage is TRBJ1-1; D unclear. V was clipped by 4 bases and J by 3 bases, with 15 bases between them. This CDR3 is built from 15 residues. In germline, CDR1 is KGHSH, CDR2 LQKENI. Written as DNA, the CDR3 is TGTGCCAGCTCACGGAGCGAAGGGAAGGACACTGAAGCTTTCTTT. Its translation is CASSRSEGKDTEAFF.

In regard to this clonotype: One end of the junction fails to match germline, which may point to a read error. The chain has TRBV5-1 and TRBJ2-1; D is uncertain. The CDR3 spans 11 residues. The germline V gene encodes CDR1 SGHRS and CDR2 YFSETQ. CDR3 in DNA: TGCGCCAGCAGTGAAAAGAGCGCCTGGATCTTC. Translating it yields CASSEKSAWIF.

The sample holds a few counts of this clonotype. This rearrangement joins TRBV27 to TRBJ2-3, with TRBD2 matching over 8 bases. The CDR3 extends over 14 amino acids. V lost 5 bases, J lost 2 bases, and 3 bases stayed unmatched. Germline CDR1 MNHEY, CDR2 SMNVEV (reference sequence). The CDR3 sequence: CASSISGTTDTQYF. As DNA, the CDR3 is TGTGCCAGCAGTATTAGCGGGACCACAGATACGCAGTATTTT.

This clonotype came up a few times. This rearrangement joins TRBV5-6 to TRBJ2-1; D is uncertain. V lost 6 bases and J lost 3, with 10 bases in between. The CDR3 extends over 13 amino acids. CDR1 is SGHDT, CDR2 YYEEEE, per germline. CDR3 DNA: TGTGCCAGCACTGGACGGAACTACAATGAGCAGTTCTTC. Translated: CASTGRNYNEQFF.

This rearrangement joins TRBV6-2 or TRBV6-3 to TRBJ1-5, with 9 nucleotides matching TRBD1. Germline V gene sequence: CDR1 MNHEY, CDR2 SVGEGT. The CDR3 sequence is 15 residues long. The J segment lost 7 bases and the V segment lost 0 bases, leaving 4 bases of the junction unmatched. Written as DNA, the CDR3 is TGTGCCAGCAGTTACTCGGGACAGGGTGGGCAGCCCCAGCATTTT. Its translation: CASSYSGQGGQPQHF.

This clonotype has a count of ten or more. The J gene is TRBJ1-2, the V gene TRBV20-1, with TRBD1 matching 9 bases. V shed 5 bases and J 4 bases; nucleotides not matched to a gene: 8. Germline V gene lookup returns CDR1 DFQATT and CDR2 SNEGSKA (reference sequence). CDR3 length equals 14 residues. CDR3 protein: CSALTGGFSYGYTF. DNA of the CDR3: TGCAGTGCTTTAACAGGGGGCTTTAGCTATGGCTACACCTTC.

This chain joins TRBV7-2 and TRBJ2-7; 10 bases match TRBD2. Per the germline V gene, CDR1 is SGHTA and CDR2 is FQGNSA. Trimming cost V 5 bases and J 2 bases; bases outside gene matches: 6. The CDR3 covers 15 residues. CDR3 nucleotide sequence: TGTGCCAGCAGCCGGACTAGCGGAAATACCTACGAGCAGTACTTC. Protein sequence: CASSRTSGNTYEQYF. Supplemented by reference TRBV7-2 and TRBJ2-7, the full variable domain reads GAGVSQSPSNKVTEKGKDVELRCDPISGHTALYWYRQSLGQGLEFLIYFQGNSAPDKSGLPSDRFSAERTGGSVSTLTIQRTQQEDSAVYLCASSRTSGNTYEQYFGPGTRLTVT.

The rearrangement links TRBV14 to TRBJ2-7; D tentatively reads TRBD1 or TRBD2 (5 bases each). This CDR3 region has 13 residues. V lost 1 base and J 6 bases, leaving 10 bases between the germline ends. Per germline, CDR1 SGHDN and CDR2 FVKESK. CDR3 amino acids: CASSQVVGTEQYF. The DNA of the CDR3 is TGTGCCAGCAGCCAAGTGGTCGGGACCGAGCAGTACTTC.

This clonotype showed up many times. The V gene is TRBV30, the J gene TRBJ1-2, with a tentative D call TRBD1 (5 bases). The V and J ends lost 3 bases and 8 bases respectively, with 16 bases between them. The V gene's germline CDR1 is GTSNPN and CDR2 SVGIG (reference sequence). This CDR3 contains 13 residues. CDR3 protein: CAWSRDRPKGYTF. The CDR3 nucleotides read TGTGCCTGGAGCCGGGACCGTCCTAAAGGCTACACCTTC.

Ten or more counts support this clonotype. The V call is TRBV18, the J call TRBJ1-2; TRBD1 matches 7 bases. The V segment lost 1 base and the J segment 4 bases; nucleotides outside the gene matches: 6. This CDR3 spans 15 amino acids. CDR1 and CDR2 from the germline V gene are KGHSH and LQKENI. The DNA for the CDR3 is TGTGCCAGCTCACCACAGGGGGCGAATAGCTATGGCTACACCTTC. This encodes CASSPQGANSYGYTF.

This clonotype came up many times. The chain couples TRBV12-3 or TRBV12-4 to TRBJ2-5; TRBD1 matches 8 bases. The CDR3 loop spans 17 amino acids. Trimming removed 7 bases from V and 5 bases from J; junction bases left unmatched: 18. This chain's CDR3 is CASNLVLRGLQGETQYF. The DNA for the CDR3 is TGTGCCAGCAACCTCGTACTCAGGGGGCTTCAGGGGGAGACCCAGTACTTC.

This sequence joins TRBV5-1 and TRBJ1-4; D is undetermined. CDR1 and CDR2 from the germline V gene are SGHRS and YFSETQ. Trimming took 0 bases from V and 8 from J, leaving 14 bases between them. The CDR3 is 15 residues long. Here the CDR3 DNA reads TGCGCCAGCAGCTTGGCCGACCGACTGCCAGAAAAACTGTTTTTT. Amino acid sequence: CASSLADRLPEKLFF.

The chain links TRBV20-1 to TRBJ2-7; D possibly corresponds to TRBD2 (6 bases). The V gene lost 0 bases and the J gene lost 2 bases, with 11 bases spanning the gap. Per germline, CDR1 DFQATT and CDR2 SNEGSKA (reference sequence). The CDR3 is 14 residues long. The CDR3 DNA follows: TGCAGTGCTAGAGACCGGGGGTTCCCCTACGAGCAGTACTTC. It translates to CSARDRGFPYEQYF.

The CDR3 reads CASSQVGGAHNEQYF. The CDR3 DNA reads TGTGCCAGCAGCCAAGTCGGTGGGGCACACAACGAGCAGTACTTC. V usage is TRBV3-1 and J usage is TRBJ2-7; D is perhaps TRBD1 (5 bases). V was pared by 1 base and J by 5 bases, with 15 bases between. The CDR3 has 15 amino acids. Per germline, CDR1 LGHDT and CDR2 YNNKEL (reference sequence).

The chain uses TRBV11-2 and TRBJ2-7; 8 positions agree with TRBD1. Germline V gene data show CDR1 as SGHAT and CDR2 as FQNNGV. The CDR3 has 14 residues. The V and J ends lost 2 bases and 3 bases, in that order; junction bases with no gene match: 3. The CDR3 loop reads CASSLTDRDYEQYF. CDR3 bases: TGTGCCAGCAGCTTAACGGACAGGGACTACGAGCAGTACTTC.

The chain uses TRBV3-1 and TRBJ1-5, with D perhaps TRBD1 (6 bases). CDR1 LGHDT and CDR2 YNNKEL come from the germline V gene (reference sequence). The CDR3 consists of 18 residues. V lost 0 bases, J lost 3 bases, and 18 bases lay in between. CDR3 sequence reads: CASSQDRGTHVFNQPQHF. The CDR3 region has the DNA TGTGCCAGCAGCCAAGATAGGGGGACACATGTCTTCAATCAGCCCCAGCATTTT.